The 24 T cell receptor beta chains below come from one sample, sequenced in a study of T cell responses to AZD1222 COVID-19 vaccine. The repertoire was sequenced with immunoSEQ multiplex PCR; TCRdb's copy has only in-frame clones and lacks some. Of approximately 150,000 clones detected, approximately 91% appear once; the ten largest clones hold approximately 1.3%. Source: peripheral blood, taken 28 days after the second AZD1222 dose. The source of these receptors is an adult who received the AZD1222 COVID-19 vaccine.

In this sample, this clone turned up a few times. The same CDR3 can be traced to other DNA sequences in this sample. J is TRBJ2-7 and V is TRBV9; D possibly corresponds to TRBD2 (6 bases). The CDR3 runs 14 residues. Trimming removed 0 bases at V and 0 bases at J, with 7 bases between. The germline V gene has CDR1 SGDLS and CDR2 YYNGEE. The CDR3 DNA reads as TGTGCCAGCAGCGTAGGGGGGGACTCCTACGAGCAGTACTTC. Translated: CASSVGGDSYEQYF.

The chain employs TRBV5-1 and TRBJ2-1; 7 bases map to TRBD1. CDR3 length equals 13 residues. Germline V CDR1 and CDR2: SGHRS, YFSETQ. The junction had 7 bases not matched to a gene; V was cut back by 5 bases and J by 8 bases. The CDR3 is CASRGTASDEQFF. The CDR3 DNA is TGCGCCAGCAGGGGGACAGCCAGCGATGAGCAGTTCTTC.

V and J are TRBV27 and TRBJ2-3; no definite D call. Germline-derived CDR1 and CDR2 are MNHEY and SMNVEV (reference sequence). Between the trimmed V and J ends, which lost 0 bases and 1 base, there was a span of 2 bases. The CDR3 is made up of 13 amino acids. The CDR3 sequence: CASSLSGTDTQYF. As DNA, the CDR3 is TGTGCCAGCAGTTTATCGGGCACAGATACGCAGTATTTT.

The chain is built from TRBV19 and TRBJ1-2; weak D call: TRBD1 (5 bases). V lost 9 bases, J lost 4 bases, and 9 bases lay in between. Germline-derived CDR1 and CDR2 are LNHDA and SQIVND (reference sequence). The CDR3 spans 11 residues. CDR3 DNA sequence: TGTGCCAGGACAGAATTCTATGGCTACACCTTC. Its protein is CARTEFYGYTF.

CDR3 DNA sequence: TGCAGCGTTGAAGACCCGGGGAGCTCCTACGAGCAGTACTTC. This gives the protein CSVEDPGSSYEQYF. The chain uses TRBV29-1 and TRBJ2-7; D is possibly TRBD2 (5 bases). The germline V gene encodes CDR1 SQVTM and CDR2 ANQGSEA. The CDR3 runs to 14 residues. V gave up 0 bases and J gave up 0 bases, with 9 bases separating them.

The chain combines TRBV28 with TRBJ1-5; 7 bases map to TRBD1. The germline V gene has CDR1 MDHEN and CDR2 SYDVKM. The CDR3 consists of 17 residues. The J segment lost 1 base and the V segment lost 6 bases, leaving 12 bases of the junction unmatched. CDR3 in amino acids: CASSEQGKRGSNQPQHF. The CDR3 nucleotides are TGTGCCAGCAGCGAACAGGGGAAACGCGGAAGCAATCAGCCCCAGCATTTT.

The chain combines TRBV28 with TRBJ2-1; D call uncertain. The CDR3 extends over 13 amino acids. V lost 1 base to trimming and J lost 8 bases, with 9 bases between them. Germline CDR1 is MDHEN and CDR2 is SYDVKM. The DNA for the CDR3 is TGTGCCAGCAGTTTATACGAAGGGCATGAGCAGTTCTTC. As protein: CASSLYEGHEQFF.

This chain joins TRBV19 and TRBJ1-2; 7 positions agree with TRBD1. Trimming at V came to 5 bases and at J to 3 bases, leaving 9 bases not matched to a gene. Germline-derived CDR1 and CDR2 are LNHDA and SQIVND (reference sequence). CDR3 length: 15 residues. The CDR3 nucleotides are TGTGCCAGTAGTCAGACAGGGAAGCGGGACTATGGCTACACCTTC. As protein: CASSQTGKRDYGYTF.

This clone occurred a few times. The chain carries TRBV14 and TRBJ1-1, with D hard to call. This CDR3 region has 14 residues. CDR1 and CDR2 from the germline V gene are SGHDN and FVKESK. V was clipped by 0 bases and J by 4 bases, with 9 bases between them. This chain's CDR3 is CASSQDIGLTEAFF. The CDR3 DNA is TGTGCCAGCAGCCAAGATATTGGACTCACTGAAGCTTTCTTT.

In DNA form, the CDR3 reads TGTGCCAGCAGCCAAGATAGGGCCCCACGGCAGCCCCAGCATTTT. Amino acid sequence: CASSQDRAPRQPQHF. This sequence joins TRBV4-2 and TRBJ1-5; unclear D gene. There are 15 residues in the CDR3. The germline CDR1 and CDR2 sequences are LGHNA and YNFKEQ. V dropped 0 bases and J dropped 7 bases, with 13 bases sitting between them.

V gene TRBV4-1 combines with J gene TRBJ2-7; D unclear. CDR1 and CDR2 from the germline V gene are MGHRA and YSYEKL. The CDR3 contains 14 residues. Trimming removed 2 bases at V and 7 bases at J, with 15 bases between. The CDR3 DNA is TGCGCCAGCAGCCAAAGGACGGCCTCCCTGGAGCAGTACTTC. Translating gives CASSQRTASLEQYF.

The chain carries TRBV7-2 and TRBJ1-1, with TRBD1 matching over 8 bases. Germline CDR1 reads SGHTA; CDR2 reads FQGNSA. Trimming at V came to 3 bases and at J to 1 base, leaving 4 bases not matched to a gene. CDR3 length: 15 amino acids. CDR3: CASSFLTGENTEAFF. DNA for the CDR3: TGTGCCAGCAGCTTTTTGACAGGGGAGAACACTGAAGCTTTCTTT.

The gene calls are TRBV27 and TRBJ1-1; possible D gene TRBD1, 5 bases. V lost 6 bases and J 4 bases, leaving 21 bases between the germline ends. The CDR3 is 16 residues long. From germline, CDR1 is MNHEY and CDR2 SMNVEV (reference sequence). This CDR3 reads CASSQLHTGTSTEAFF. The DNA of the CDR3 is TGTGCCAGCAGCCAATTGCACACCGGGACCTCCACTGAAGCTTTCTTT.

The rearrangement links TRBV5-6 to TRBJ2-7; a possible D gene is TRBD1 (6 bases). Trimming left V 2 bases short and J 3 bases short, with 9 bases between. The CDR3 totals 13 residues. Germline V gene lookup returns CDR1 SGHDT and CDR2 YYEEEE. CDR3 loop: CASSLGTLYEQYF. The CDR3 DNA follows: TGTGCCAGCAGCTTAGGGACACTCTACGAGCAGTACTTC.

This clone has just one count. The genes are TRBV29-1 and TRBJ2-1, with no clear D. CDR1 and CDR2 from the germline V gene are SQVTM and ANQGSEA. CDR3 length equals 14 residues. V was trimmed by 4 bases and J by 2 bases, leaving 12 bases between them. CDR3 in DNA: TGCAGCGTTGTTCTGGACGAGCCCTACAATGAGCAGTTCTTC. Its translation is CSVVLDEPYNEQFF.

To note about this clone: Its ends do not fully match the called genes, so a read error is possible. This chain uses TRBV7-2 with TRBJ1-1; the D gene is possibly TRBD1 (5 bases). CDR1 is SGHTA, CDR2 FQGNSA, per germline. CDR3 length: 11 residues. The CDR3 coding sequence is TGTGCCAGCAGCAAGGACACAGAAGCTTTCTTT. Protein: CASSKDTEAFF.

The rearrangement links TRBV29-1 to TRBJ1-1; TRBD1 aligns across 7 bases. Germline V gene lookup returns CDR1 SQVTM and CDR2 ANQGSEA. The V gene end was trimmed by 6 bases and the J gene end by 1 base; junction bases not matched to a gene: 5. The CDR3 is made up of 13 amino acids. The chain's CDR3 is CSVRQGTNTEAFF. DNA for the CDR3: TGCAGCGTCCGACAGGGAACGAACACTGAAGCTTTCTTT.

The V call is TRBV7-9, the J call TRBJ1-5; D may be TRBD1 (6 bases). V lost 4 bases, J lost 7 bases, and 11 bases lay in between. Germline V lookup: CDR1 SEHNR, CDR2 FQNEAQ (reference sequence). CDR3 length equals 13 residues. The chain's CDR3 is CASSSVGGQPQHF. Here the CDR3 DNA reads TGTGCCAGCAGCTCGGTCGGGGGCCAGCCCCAGCATTTT.

This sequence joins TRBV15 and TRBJ2-3, with D perhaps matching TRBD2 (5 bases). The CDR3 length is 16 residues. CDR1 is LNHNV, CDR2 YYDKDF, per germline (reference sequence). Deletions cut 0 bases from V and 1 base from J, with 11 bases between. CDR3 sequence (DNA): TGTGCCACCAGCAGAGATCTGGGAGCGGGCACAGATACGCAGTATTTT. Amino acid sequence: CATSRDLGAGTDTQYF.

The rearrangement uses TRBV10-3 and TRBJ2-3; 8 bases agree with TRBD2. CDR1 ENHRY and CDR2 SYGVKD come from the germline V gene. This CDR3 contains 15 residues. V shed 4 bases, J shed 0 bases, and the junction held 3 bases outside the gene matches. CDR3 nucleotides: TGTGCCATCAGTGGCGGGGGGATCAGCACAGATACGCAGTATTTT. Its translation is CAISGGGISTDTQYF.

The gene calls are TRBV18 and TRBJ1-1; D is undetermined. V was trimmed by 2 bases and J by 5 bases, leaving 9 bases between them. CDR3 length: 13 amino acids. The germline V gene has CDR1 KGHSH and CDR2 LQKENI. CDR3 sequence: CASSPTRETEAFF. CDR3 nucleotide sequence: TGTGCCAGCTCACCAACAAGGGAGACTGAAGCTTTCTTT.

The V and J genes are TRBV7-6 and TRBJ1-5; D is uncertain. The CDR3 sequence is 18 residues long. Germline CDR1 and CDR2: SGHVS and FNYEAQ. The V gene lost 2 bases and the J gene lost 4 bases, with 21 bases spanning the gap. CDR3 sequence (DNA): TGTGCCAGCAGCTTAAGGGCAGGTCCACCCGACGCGAATCAGCCCCAGCATTTT. This sequence encodes CASSLRAGPPDANQPQHF.

The rearrangement links TRBV2 to TRBJ1-2, with D possibly TRBD1 on 5 matching bases. Trimming left V 4 bases short and J 4 bases short, with 13 bases between. This CDR3 region has 14 residues. Germline values: CDR1 SNHLY, CDR2 FYNNEI. The CDR3 region is CASSVGQGGYGYTF. As DNA, the CDR3 is TGTGCCAGCAGTGTAGGGCAGGGAGGCTATGGCTACACCTTC.

The CDR3 coding sequence is TGTGCCAGCAGCCAAGGGAACCGATACGAGCAGTACTTC. This gives the protein CASSQGNRYEQYF. V and J are TRBV4-2 and TRBJ2-7; no definite D call. The CDR3 covers 13 residues. V was pared by 1 base and J by 4 bases, with 8 bases between. Germline CDR1 reads LGHNA; CDR2 reads YNFKEQ.